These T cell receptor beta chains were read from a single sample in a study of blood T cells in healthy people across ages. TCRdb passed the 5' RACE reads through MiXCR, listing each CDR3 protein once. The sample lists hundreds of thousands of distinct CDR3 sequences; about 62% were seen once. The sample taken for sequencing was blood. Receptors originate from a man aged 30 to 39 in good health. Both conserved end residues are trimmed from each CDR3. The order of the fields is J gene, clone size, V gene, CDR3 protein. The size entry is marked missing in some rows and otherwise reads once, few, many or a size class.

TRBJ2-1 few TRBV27 ASNPTRTGRNEQF
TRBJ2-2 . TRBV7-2 ASSLDRARTGELF
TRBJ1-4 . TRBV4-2 ASSQEGPATNEKLF
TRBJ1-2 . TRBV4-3 ASSQETSGGYT
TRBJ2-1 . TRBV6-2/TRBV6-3 ASSYSRRGEQF
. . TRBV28 ASSIGGAYEQY
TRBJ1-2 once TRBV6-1 ASSSGPLGGDGYT
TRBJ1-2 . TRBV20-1 SALDRTYGYT
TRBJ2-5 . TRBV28 ASGVGAGAKETQY
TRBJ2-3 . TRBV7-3 ASSLIGAVGGTDTQY
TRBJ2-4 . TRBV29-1 SGRTVGRNIQY
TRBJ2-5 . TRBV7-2 ASSPWGTSQETQY
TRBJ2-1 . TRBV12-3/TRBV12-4 ASSFGVAGGKNEQF
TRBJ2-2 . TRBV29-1 SVTGTGGPTGELF